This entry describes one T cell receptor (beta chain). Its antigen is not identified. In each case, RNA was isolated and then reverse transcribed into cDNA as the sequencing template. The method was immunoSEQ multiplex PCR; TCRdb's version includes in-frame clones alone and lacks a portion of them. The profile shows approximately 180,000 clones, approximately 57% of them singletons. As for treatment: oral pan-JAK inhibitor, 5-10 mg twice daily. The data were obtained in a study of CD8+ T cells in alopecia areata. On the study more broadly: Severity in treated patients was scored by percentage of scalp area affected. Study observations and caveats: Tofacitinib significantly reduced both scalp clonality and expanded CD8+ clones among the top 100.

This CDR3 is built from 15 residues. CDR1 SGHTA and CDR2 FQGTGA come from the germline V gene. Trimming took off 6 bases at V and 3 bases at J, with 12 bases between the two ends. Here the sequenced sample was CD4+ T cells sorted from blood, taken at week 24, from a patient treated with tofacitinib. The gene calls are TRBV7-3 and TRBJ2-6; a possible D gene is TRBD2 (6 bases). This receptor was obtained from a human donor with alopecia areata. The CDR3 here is CASSTQGGGANVLTF. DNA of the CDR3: TGTGCCAGCAGTACCCAGGGAGGTGGGGCCAACGTCCTGACTTTC. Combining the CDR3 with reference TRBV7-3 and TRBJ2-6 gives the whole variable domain GAGVSQTPSNKVTEKGKYVELRCDPISGHTALYWYRQSLGQGPEFLIYFQGTGAADDSGLPNDRFFAVRPEGSVSTLKIQRTERGDSAVYLCASSTQGGGANVLTFGAGSRLTVL.